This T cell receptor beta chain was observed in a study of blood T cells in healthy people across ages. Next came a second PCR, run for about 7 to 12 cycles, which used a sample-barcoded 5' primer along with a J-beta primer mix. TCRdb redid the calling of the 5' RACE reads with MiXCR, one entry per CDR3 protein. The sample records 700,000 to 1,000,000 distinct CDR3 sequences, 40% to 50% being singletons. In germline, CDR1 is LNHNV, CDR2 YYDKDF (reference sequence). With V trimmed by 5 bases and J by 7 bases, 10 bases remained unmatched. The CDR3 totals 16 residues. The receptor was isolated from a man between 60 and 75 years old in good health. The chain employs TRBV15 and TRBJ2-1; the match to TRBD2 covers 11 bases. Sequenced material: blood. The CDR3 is CATSEGLAGGLNEQFF. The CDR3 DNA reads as TGTGCCACCAGCGAGGGGCTAGCGGGGGGCCTTAATGAGCAGTTCTTC. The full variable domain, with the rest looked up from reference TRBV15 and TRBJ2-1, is DAMVIQNPRYQVTQFGKPVTLSCSQTLNHNVMYWYQQKSSQAPKLLFHYYDKDFNNEADTPDNFQSRRPNTSFCFLDIRSPGLGDTAMYLCATSEGLAGGLNEQFFGPGTRLTVL.